The entry below gives a single T cell receptor beta chain sequence along with its context. This record comes from a study of blood T cell repertoires in COVID-19. Overall study: Acute and convalescent COVID-19 samples came from the United States, Italy and Spain. PBMCs, B-cell-depleted T cells, or T cells provided the cDNA or gDNA that made up the material.

The ends were cut back, 1 base at V and 4 bases at J, with 10 bases in the middle. CDR3 size: 15 residues. CDR1 and CDR2 (germline): SGHAT, FQNNGV. Original analysis: Amplification of reference gene primers provided the estimated nucleated cell counts. The assay was immunoSEQ multiplex PCR, and TCRdb's table has in-frame clones only and misses some. The DNA was the basis for D and trimming; V, J and clone size are from that table. The sample yields fewer than 200,000 clones, over 80% seen once. This chain links TRBV11-2 with TRBJ2-2; D perhaps matches TRBD2 (5 bases). The sequence was obtained from a woman of 80 years or more with active or convalescent COVID-19. The sequencing input was peripheral blood. Here the CDR3 reads CASSLGGWGTGELFF. The DNA for the CDR3 is TGTGCCAGCAGCTTAGGAGGGTGGGGCACCGGGGAGCTGTTTTTT.